This T cell receptor beta chain was identified during a study of monozygotic twins with inflammatory bowel disease. Germline V gene lookup returns CDR1 MGHDK and CDR2 SYGVNS. The CDR3 has 14 amino acids. Remarks on this clonotype: Its specificity is not known.

The study, taken as a whole, reports: Sharing of clonotypes with others was lower in IBD patients than in healthy twins, and this was especially so with disease activity. Healthy co-twins had higher TCRbeta inverse Simpson diversity than their IBD twins.

TCRdb re-called the 5' RACE reads, yielding one record per CDR3 amino acid sequence without DNA. The sample's table shows more than 300,000 distinct CDR3 sequences. The sequence was collected from a human donor with ulcerative colitis or Crohn's disease, or a healthy co-twin of an affected twin (not recorded which). The sample taken for sequencing was blood. The chain combines TRBV25-1 with TRBJ2-1; TCRdb lists TRBD1, though no DNA is available to test this call. CDR3 sequence reads: CASSDTGTYNEQFF.